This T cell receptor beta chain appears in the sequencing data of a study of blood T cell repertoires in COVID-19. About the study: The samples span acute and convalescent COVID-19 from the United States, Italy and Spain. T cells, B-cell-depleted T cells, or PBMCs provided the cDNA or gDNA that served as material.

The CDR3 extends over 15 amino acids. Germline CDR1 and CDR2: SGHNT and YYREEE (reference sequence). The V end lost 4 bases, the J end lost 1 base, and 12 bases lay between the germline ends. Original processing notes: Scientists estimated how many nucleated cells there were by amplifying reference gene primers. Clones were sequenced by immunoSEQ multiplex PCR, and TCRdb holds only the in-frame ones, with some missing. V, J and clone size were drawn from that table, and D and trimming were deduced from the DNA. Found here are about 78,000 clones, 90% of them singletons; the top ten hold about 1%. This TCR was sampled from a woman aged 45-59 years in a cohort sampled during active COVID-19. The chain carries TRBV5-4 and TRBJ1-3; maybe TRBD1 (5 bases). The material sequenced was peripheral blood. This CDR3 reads CASSHDSASGNTIYF. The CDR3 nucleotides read TGTGCCAGCAGCCATGACAGCGCTTCTGGAAACACCATATATTTT.